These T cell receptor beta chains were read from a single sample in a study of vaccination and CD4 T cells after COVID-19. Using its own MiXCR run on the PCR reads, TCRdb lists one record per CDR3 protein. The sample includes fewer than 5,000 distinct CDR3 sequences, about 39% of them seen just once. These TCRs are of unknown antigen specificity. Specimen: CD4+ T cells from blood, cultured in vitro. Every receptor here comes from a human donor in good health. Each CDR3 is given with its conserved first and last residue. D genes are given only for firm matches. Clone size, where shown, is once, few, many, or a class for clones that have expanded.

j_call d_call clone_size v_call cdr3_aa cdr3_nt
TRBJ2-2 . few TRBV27 CASSLDPPGGLPGELFF TGTGCCAGCAGTCTCGACCCACCCGGGGGACTCCCCGGGGAGCTGTTTTTT
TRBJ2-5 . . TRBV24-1 CATSDYRDTHRQETQYF TGTGCCACCAGTGATTACCGGGACACACATAGACAAGAGACCCAGTACTTC
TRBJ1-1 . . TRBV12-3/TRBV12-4 CASSRSQGLNTEAFF TGTGCCAGCAGTCGGTCGCAGGGGCTGAACACTGAAGCTTTCTTT
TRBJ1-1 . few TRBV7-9 CASSLDRDTEAFF TGTGCCAGCAGCTTAGATCGAGACACTGAAGCTTTCTTT
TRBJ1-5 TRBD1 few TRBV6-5 CASSYNGGRGRQPQHF TGTGCCAGCAGTTACAACGGGGGGAGGGGGCGTCAGCCCCAGCATTTT
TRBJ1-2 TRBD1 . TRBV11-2 CASSLDRGRGYTF TGTGCCAGCAGCTTAGACAGGGGGCGCGGCTACACCTTC
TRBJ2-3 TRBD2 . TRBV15 CATSRGGGSTDTQYF TGTGCCACCAGCAGAGGCGGGGGGAGCACAGATACGCAGTATTTT
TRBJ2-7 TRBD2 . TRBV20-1 CSALLAGRIYEQYF TGCAGTGCCCTGCTAGCGGGGCGGATCTACGAGCAGTACTTC
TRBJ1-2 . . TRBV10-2 CASSERQDPNGYTF TGCGCCAGCAGTGAACGACAGGACCCCAATGGCTACACCTTC
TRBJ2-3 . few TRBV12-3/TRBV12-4 CASSPGEAGADTQYF TGTGCCAGCAGCCCGGGGGAGGCAGGGGCAGATACGCAGTATTTT
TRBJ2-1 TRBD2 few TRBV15 CATSGRGNEQFF TGTGCCACCAGCGGGCGGGGGAATGAGCAGTTCTTC
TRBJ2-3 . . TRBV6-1 CASNSGGGTDTQYF TGTGCCAGCAACTCGGGGGGCGGCACAGATACGCAGTATTTT
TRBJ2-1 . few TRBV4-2 CASSQEGLGNEQFF TGTGCCAGCAGCCAAGAGGGCCTCGGGAATGAGCAGTTCTTC
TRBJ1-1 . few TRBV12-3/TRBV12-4 CASGSGTPEAFF TGTGCCAGCGGGTCAGGGACCCCTGAAGCTTTCTTT
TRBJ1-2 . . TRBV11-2 CASSLDGFYGYTF TGTGCCAGCAGCTTAGATGGGTTCTATGGCTACACCTTC
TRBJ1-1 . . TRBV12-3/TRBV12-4 CASRGGEWSRAFF TGTGCCAGCAGGGGGGGGGAGTGGAGTAGAGCTTTCTTT
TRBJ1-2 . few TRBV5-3 CASSRRVTYGYTF TGTGCCAGCAGCCGGAGGGTTACTTATGGCTACACCTTC
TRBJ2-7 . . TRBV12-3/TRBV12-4 CASSVIGGPYEQYF TGTGCCAGCAGTGTAATTGGCGGACCCTACGAGCAGTACTTC
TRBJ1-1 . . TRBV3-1 CASSQRAEAFF TGTGCCAGCAGCCAAAGGGCTGAAGCTTTCTTT
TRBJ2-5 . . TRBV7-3 CASSSDPRETQYF TGTGCCAGCAGCTCGGACCCTCGGGAGACCCAGTACTTC
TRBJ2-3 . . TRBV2 CASSEGAQDTQYF TGTGCCAGCAGTGAAGGGGCACAAGATACGCAGTATTTT
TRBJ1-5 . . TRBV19 CASRDPGRGQPQHF TGTGCCAGTAGGGACCCAGGGCGCGGTCAGCCCCAGCATTTT
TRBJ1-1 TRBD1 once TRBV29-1 CSGGQGGVTEAFF TGCAGCGGGGGACAGGGAGGTGTCACTGAAGCTTTCTTT
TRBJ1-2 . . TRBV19 CASSNRASLYGYTF TGTGCCAGTAGTAATAGGGCCAGCCTCTATGGCTACACCTTC
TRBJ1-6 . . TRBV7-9 CASSPPGANSPLHF TGTGCCAGCAGCCCCCCAGGGGCTAATTCACCCCTCCACTTT
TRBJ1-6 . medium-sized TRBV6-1 CASSQTVISPLHF TGTGCCAGCAGTCAAACGGTTATTTCACCCCTCCACTTT
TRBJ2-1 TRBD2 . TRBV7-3 CASSLYPSGGYNEQFF TGTGCCAGCAGCCTATACCCTAGCGGGGGGTACAATGAGCAGTTCTTC
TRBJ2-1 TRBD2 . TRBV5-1 CASRPRGEGNEQFF TGCGCCAGCCGACCACGGGGGGAGGGCAATGAGCAGTTCTTC
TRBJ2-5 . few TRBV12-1 CASSCEPPGQQETQYF TGTGCCAGCAGCTGCGAACCCCCTGGGCAGCAAGAGACCCAGTACTTC
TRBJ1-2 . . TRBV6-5 CASSYSKGLNYGYTF TGTGCCAGCAGTTACTCGAAGGGGCTTAACTATGGCTACACCTTC
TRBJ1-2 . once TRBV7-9 CASSGRDGGMHTF TGTGCCAGCAGCGGCCGGGACGGGGGGATGCACACCTTC
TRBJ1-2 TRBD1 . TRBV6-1 CASKLKGQGLSYTF TGTGCCAGCAAGCTCAAGGGACAGGGATTGAGCTACACCTTC
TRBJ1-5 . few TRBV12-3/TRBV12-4 CASSLTEHQPQHF TGTGCCAGCAGTTTGACGGAACATCAGCCCCAGCATTTT
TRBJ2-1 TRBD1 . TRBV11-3 CASSPPDRDSQFF TGTGCCAGCAGCCCTCCCGACAGGGATTCGCAGTTCTTC
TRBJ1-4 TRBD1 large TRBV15 CATSREEDRGMVKLFF TGTGCCACCAGCAGGGAGGAAGACAGGGGAATGGTAAAACTGTTTTTT
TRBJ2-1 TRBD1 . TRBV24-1 CATSDRTDRVGTEQFF TGTGCCACCAGTGATCGCACGGACAGGGTTGGGACTGAGCAGTTCTTC
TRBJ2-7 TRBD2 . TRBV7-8 CASSHYSGASYEQYF TGTGCCAGCAGCCACTATAGCGGGGCCTCCTACGAGCAGTACTTC
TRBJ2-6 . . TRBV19 CATKLAGANVLTF TGTGCCACAAAGTTGGCTGGGGCCAACGTCCTGACTTTC
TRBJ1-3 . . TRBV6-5 CASSSVLSGNTIYF TGTGCCAGCAGTTCCGTACTTAGCGGAAACACCATATATTTT
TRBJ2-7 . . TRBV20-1 CRSHEQYF TGCAGGAGCCACGAGCAGTACTTC
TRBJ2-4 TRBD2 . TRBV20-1 CSARDGGLAGGISKNIQYF TGCAGTGCTAGAGATGGAGGCCTAGCGGGGGGCATATCCAAAAACATTCAGTACTTC